This T cell receptor beta chain emerged from a study of T cell repertoires and HLA-DP antigens. Study context: Alloreactive CD4+ T cells targeted HLA-DP on transduced HeLa. Findings of the study overall: Average cumulative frequency of previously undetected clones was approximately 34% against one allele and more than 50% against the other.

The CDR3 runs 14 residues. CDR1 is GTSNPN and CDR2 is SVGIG in the germline V gene (reference sequence). Trimming removed 8 bases at V and 5 bases at J, with 21 bases between. Turning to this clone: Its antigen is undetermined.

Pre-culture CD4+ samples were sequenced deeply, targeting roughly 220,000 T cell genomes. Repertoires were generated with immunoSEQ multiplex PCR, while TCRdb's copy carries only in-frame clones and drops some. The table lists 65,000 to 90,000 clones, roughly 77% of them singletons. The TCR sequence derives from a man in his 60s in good health and CMV-seronegative. The sample taken for sequencing was CD4+ T cells from PBMCs. This chain uses TRBV30 with TRBJ2-5; D possibly uses TRBD1 or TRBD2 (6 bases each). The CDR3 DNA reads as TGTGCCGGAAAAACAGGGATTGCGGGGGAGACCCAGTACTTC. Amino acids: CAGKTGIAGETQYF.